Detailed here is one TCR beta chain. Authors' analysis steps: Amplified reference gene primers provided the basis for estimating nucleated cell counts. Sequenced by immunoSEQ multiplex PCR; TCRdb stores in-frame clones only, minus some. The V and J calls and clone size come from that table; D and trimming were worked out from the DNA. In the table there are about 110,000 clones, 70% to 90% of which are singletons. This sample is drawn from a study of blood T cell repertoires in COVID-19. As for the study in general: The United States, Italy and Spain were the sources of the acute and convalescent COVID-19 samples. PBMCs, B-cell-depleted T cells, or T cells were the source of the cDNA or gDNA that made up the material.

This CDR3 spans 13 amino acids. Per the germline V gene, CDR1 is SGHAT and CDR2 is FQNNGV. Trimming cost V 4 bases and J 4 bases, with 10 bases left between them. The source is a human donor in a cohort sampled during active COVID-19. This chain joins TRBV11-2 and TRBJ2-5; D not certain. What was sequenced was peripheral blood. The CDR3 loop is CASSSRGPETQYF. The CDR3 DNA is TGTGCCAGCAGCTCCCGAGGCCCAGAGACCCAGTACTTC.